A single sample is the source of the 5 T cell receptor beta chains below, sequenced in a study of blood T cell dynamics during melanoma immunotherapy. Time point specified: week 3, after first cycle of checkpoint inhibitor. Assay used: immunoSEQ multiplex PCR; TCRdb lists only in-frame clones, some missing. The sample includes more than 10,000 clones, about 80% of them seen just once. This specimen was blood, taken from a patient treated with checkpoint blockade. These receptors originate from a human donor with melanoma.

In its sample, this clone is large. Additional DNA sequences in this sample encode the identical CDR3. The chain has TRBV7-9 and TRBJ1-1; unclear D gene. The germline CDR1 and CDR2 sequences are SEHNR and FQNEAQ (reference sequence). V shed 5 bases and J shed 7 bases, with 14 bases lying between them. The CDR3 runs 13 residues. The CDR3 sequence is CASSPVPGSEAFF. DNA of the CDR3: TGTGCCAGCAGCCCGGTCCCAGGCAGTGAAGCTTTCTTT.

By frequency in the sample, this clone is large (0.1 to 1%). This chain links TRBV13 with TRBJ1-2; no firm D call. The germline gives CDR1 PRHDT, CDR2 FYEKMQ (reference sequence). The CDR3 length is 15 residues. Trimming cost V 2 bases and J 2 bases, with 12 bases left between them. CDR3 DNA: TGTGCCAGCAGCTTACGGGATCATTGGAACTATGGCTACACCTTC. Amino acids: CASSLRDHWNYGYTF.

The chain carries TRBV5-4 and TRBJ2-1, with TRBD1 identical over 8 bases. V lost 4 bases to trimming and J lost 4 bases; unmatched junction nucleotides: 7. Germline loops: CDR1 SGHNT, CDR2 YYREEE (reference sequence). The CDR3 sequence is 15 residues long. Written as DNA, the CDR3 is TGTGCCAGCAGCCTCAGACAGGGGACTTACAATGAGCAGTTCTTC. Translated: CASSLRQGTYNEQFF.

The V call is TRBV5-5, the J call TRBJ1-3, with TRBD1 as a possible D gene (6 bases). CDR3 size: 15 residues. V shed 1 base and J shed 3 bases, with 11 bases lying between them. From germline, CDR1 is SGHKS and CDR2 YYEKEE (reference sequence). The CDR3 sequence: CASSLTGQIGNTIYF. The CDR3 bases are TGTGCCAGCAGCTTGACCGGACAGATTGGAAACACCATATATTTT.

The chain uses TRBV5-1 and TRBJ2-1; TRBD2 agrees at 9 bases. The CDR3 spans 15 residues. V was pared by 4 bases and J by 4 bases, with 6 bases of the junction left unmatched. Per the germline V gene, CDR1 is SGHRS and CDR2 is YFSETQ. This CDR3 is CASSPGGLAYNEQFF. In nucleotides, the CDR3 is TGCGCCAGCAGCCCAGGGGGACTAGCTTACAATGAGCAGTTCTTC. Together with reference TRBV5-1 and TRBJ2-1, the CDR3 gives the full variable domain: KAGVTQTPRYLIKTRGQQVTLSCSPISGHRSVSWYQQTPGQGLQFLFEYFSETQRNKGNFPGRFSGRQFSNSRSEMNVSTLELGDSALYLCASSPGGLAYNEQFFGPGTRLTVL.